This T cell receptor (beta chain) was captured in a study of CD8 T cells in ankylosing spondylitis. Findings and caveats of the study: CD8+ by phenotype, disease-linked clones were relatively rare in peripheral blood. Some motif variants had been reported before (in reactive arthritis synovial fluid and blood). Several highly homologous variants made up a TCR beta motif, and this motif appeared characteristic of ankylosing spondylitis blood.

The CDR3 covers 15 residues. V shed 7 bases and J 2 bases; nucleotides not matched to a gene: 6. Germline V lookup: CDR1 SNHLY, CDR2 FYNNEI. 5'-RACE, quantitative and with molecular barcodes, yielded the TCR beta libraries. From the 5' RACE reads, TCRdb called clonotypes with MiXCR, one entry per CDR3 protein. The table shows 700,000 or so distinct CDR3 sequences, with around 19% occurring only once. This clonotype was observed a handful of times. Antigen: not known. This sequence was found in a male donor with ankylosing spondylitis. Specimen: blood, either unsorted or a sorted T cell fraction (not recorded which). V gene TRBV2 combines with J gene TRBJ1-5; TRBD1 matches at 9 bases. The DNA for the CDR3 is TGTGCCAGCAATCCGGGACAGGGTGGCAATCAGCCCCAGCATTTT. Its protein is CASNPGQGGNQPQHF.